Listed below are T cell receptor beta chains from one sample, sequenced in a study of blood T cell repertoires in COVID-19. Sequenced by immunoSEQ multiplex PCR; TCRdb stores in-frame clones only, minus some. The table lists roughly 56,000 clones, roughly 85% of them singletons. The material sequenced was peripheral blood. The receptors come from a human donor in a cohort sampled during active COVID-19. CDR3s include the opening cysteine and the closing phenylalanine or tryptophan. D genes are given only for firm matches. Expanded clones get a size class; other rows say once, few or many, or leave the size out.

length: 14; size: -; D: TRBD2; J: TRBJ2-7; V: TRBV9; DNA: TGTGCCAGCAGCGTAAGCGGGAACTCCTACGAGCAGTACTTC; CDR3: CASSVSGNSYEQYF
length: 16; size: -; D: TRBD2; J: TRBJ2-1; V: TRBV5-1; DNA: TGCGCCAGCAGCCCTAGCGGGAGAAGCTCCTACAATGAGCAGTTCTTC; CDR3: CASSPSGRSSYNEQFF
length: 15; size: -; D: -; J: TRBJ2-3; V: TRBV3-1/TRBV3-2; DNA: TGTGCCAGCAGCCAAGGGGCTAGCGGCACAGATACGCAGTATTTT; CDR3: CASSQGASGTDTQYF
length: 13; size: -; D: -; J: TRBJ1-2; V: TRBV28; DNA: TGTGCCAGCAGTACGACAGCCTCCTATGGCTACACCTTC; CDR3: CASSTTASYGYTF
length: 16; size: -; D: -; J: TRBJ1-3; V: TRBV3-1/TRBV3-2; DNA: TGTGCCAGCAGACAAACAGACAGGCCCTCTGGAAACACCATATATTTT; CDR3: CASRQTDRPSGNTIYF
length: 13; size: -; D: -; J: TRBJ2-7; V: TRBV9; DNA: TGTGCCAGCAGCGACCCTAGCTCCTACGAGCAGTACTTC; CDR3: CASSDPSSYEQYF
length: 18; size: -; D: -; J: TRBJ2-5; V: TRBV5-4; DNA: TGTGCCAGCAGCACCGGGACAGGGGTTGCGGGAGGGGGAGAGACCCAGTACTTC; CDR3: CASSTGTGVAGGGETQYF
length: 14; size: -; D: -; J: TRBJ1-2; V: TRBV2; DNA: TGTGCCAGCAGTGAAGCGTTGACAGGCCCGGGCTACACCTTC; CDR3: CASSEALTGPGYTF
length: 13; size: -; D: -; J: TRBJ1-5; V: TRBV19; DNA: TGTGCCAGTGCAGTTGGAGGATCCCAGCCCCAGCATTTT; CDR3: CASAVGGSQPQHF
length: 14; size: -; D: -; J: TRBJ2-7; V: TRBV6-5; DNA: TGTGCCAGCAGTTACGCGGAGGGCCCTTACGAGCAGTACTTC; CDR3: CASSYAEGPYEQYF
length: 14; size: -; D: -; J: TRBJ1-1; V: TRBV3-1/TRBV3-2; DNA: TGTGCCAGCAGCCAAGATCTGGCGGCCGTACGGGCTTTCTTT; CDR3: CASSQDLAAVRAFF
length: 14; size: -; D: -; J: TRBJ2-5; V: TRBV24-1; DNA: TGTGCCACCAGTGATTCACCGGAGGGTAGGGCCCAGTACTTC; CDR3: CATSDSPEGRAQYF
length: 12; size: -; D: -; J: TRBJ1-4; V: TRBV7-9; DNA: TGTGCCAGCAGCTTAGTGCGAGAAAAACTGTTTTTT; CDR3: CASSLVREKLFF
length: 17; size: -; D: TRBD2; J: TRBJ2-1; V: TRBV4-3; DNA: TGCGCCAGCAGCCAAGAGGGGCTAGCGGGGGGGCCTAATGAGCAGTTCTTC; CDR3: CASSQEGLAGGPNEQFF
length: 12; size: -; D: -; J: TRBJ2-7; V: TRBV19; DNA: TGTGCCAGTAGTGAGTCTAGCTACGAGCAGTACTTC; CDR3: CASSESSYEQYF
length: 14; size: -; D: TRBD1; J: TRBJ2-5; V: TRBV2; DNA: TGTGCCAGCAGTTTTGGACAGGACGTAGAGACCCAGTACTTC; CDR3: CASSFGQDVETQYF
length: 14; size: -; D: -; J: TRBJ2-1; V: TRBV3-1/TRBV3-2; DNA: TGTGCCAGCAGCTTGAGGGAGGACTACAATGAGCAGTTCTTC; CDR3: CASSLREDYNEQFF
length: 14; size: -; D: -; J: TRBJ2-3; V: TRBV5-4; DNA: TGTGCCAGCAGCCGAGGACAGTACATGGATACGCAGTATTTT; CDR3: CASSRGQYMDTQYF
length: 14; size: -; D: -; J: TRBJ2-3; V: TRBV19; DNA: TGTGCCAGTAGTATGGGGCGGCACACAGATACGCAGTATTTT; CDR3: CASSMGRHTDTQYF
length: 13; size: -; D: -; J: TRBJ2-3; V: TRBV7-2; DNA: TGTGCCAGCAGCACCCTTGCGGGAGATACGCAGTATTTT; CDR3: CASSTLAGDTQYF
length: 15; size: few; D: TRBD1; J: TRBJ1-6; V: TRBV6-5; DNA: TGTGCCAGCAGTTACTTGGTGACAGGGGATTCACCCCTCCACTTT; CDR3: CASSYLVTGDSPLHF
length: 15; size: once; D: -; J: TRBJ2-1; V: TRBV29-1; DNA: TGCAGCGGATTTTTGAAGTACAGCTCCTACAATGAGCAGTTCTTC; CDR3: CSGFLKYSSYNEQFF
length: 16; size: -; D: TRBD1; J: TRBJ2-1; V: TRBV18; DNA: TGTGCCAGCTCACCACCGACAGGGAGCTCCTACAATGAGCAGTTCTTC; CDR3: CASSPPTGSSYNEQFF
length: 16; size: -; D: TRBD2; J: TRBJ2-7; V: TRBV15; DNA: TGTGCCACCAGCAGAGCTAGCGGGAGCGGTTATTACGAGCAGTACTTC; CDR3: CATSRASGSGYYEQYF
length: 16; size: -; D: TRBD2; J: TRBJ2-1; V: TRBV28; DNA: TGTGCCAGCAGTTTAGGGACTAGCGGGAGGGCCGGTGTACAGTTCTTC; CDR3: CASSLGTSGRAGVQFF
length: 16; size: -; D: TRBD1; J: TRBJ2-2; V: TRBV4-1; DNA: TGCGCCAGCAGCCAAGAGGGACAGTCGAACACCGGGGAGCTGTTTTTT; CDR3: CASSQEGQSNTGELFF
length: 18; size: -; D: TRBD1; J: TRBJ2-7; V: TRBV10-2; DNA: TGCGCCAGCAGTGAGTCGGAACGGGGACAGGGGGCCTCCTACGAGCAGTACTTC; CDR3: CASSESERGQGASYEQYF
length: 15; size: -; D: -; J: TRBJ2-1; V: TRBV7-2; DNA: TGTGCCAGCAGCTTAGGGCAGGGGCCCTACAATGAGCAGTTCTTC; CDR3: CASSLGQGPYNEQFF
length: 16; size: once; D: -; J: TRBJ2-3; V: TRBV19; DNA: TGTGCCAGTAGTATCGGCGGCTTAGCTAGCACAGATACGCAGTATTTT; CDR3: CASSIGGLASTDTQYF
length: 14; size: -; D: -; J: TRBJ2-2; V: TRBV5-1; DNA: TGCGCCAGCAGCCTTGGAGACGGGTCCGGGGAGCTGTTTTTT; CDR3: CASSLGDGSGELFF
length: 16; size: -; D: -; J: TRBJ1-5; V: TRBV16; DNA: TGTGCCAGCAGCCAAGGGGCGTCTCGAAGCAATCAGCCCCAGCATTTT; CDR3: CASSQGASRSNQPQHF
length: 17; size: -; D: TRBD2; J: TRBJ2-3; V: TRBV4-2; DNA: TGTGCCAGCAGCCCGCGGACTAGCGGAGGGGAGACAGATACGCAGTATTTT; CDR3: CASSPRTSGGETDTQYF
length: 16; size: -; D: TRBD2; J: TRBJ2-2; V: TRBV27; DNA: TGTGCCAGCAGTCGGCTAGCGGGAGGACGGACCGGGGAGCTGTTTTTT; CDR3: CASSRLAGGRTGELFF
length: 14; size: -; D: TRBD2; J: TRBJ2-5; V: TRBV5-1; DNA: TGCGCCAGCAGCTGGGGACTAGCTCAAGAGACCCAGTACTTC; CDR3: CASSWGLAQETQYF
length: 13; size: -; D: -; J: TRBJ2-1; V: TRBV19; DNA: TGTGCCAGTAGTGGAGGACTGATCAATGAGCAGTTCTTC; CDR3: CASSGGLINEQFF
length: 15; size: -; D: -; J: TRBJ2-1; V: TRBV28; DNA: TGTGCCAGCAGTTTAGCGGGACCATCCTACAATGAGCAGTTCTTC; CDR3: CASSLAGPSYNEQFF
length: 15; size: -; D: -; J: TRBJ2-7; V: TRBV11-2; DNA: TGTGCCAGCAGCTCACCCGGCCTAGTAGCTTACGAGCAGTACTTC; CDR3: CASSSPGLVAYEQYF
length: 13; size: -; D: TRBD1; J: TRBJ1-1; V: TRBV4-2; DNA: TGTGCCAGCAGCCCTTTTCAGGGGGCTGAAGCTTTCTTT; CDR3: CASSPFQGAEAFF
length: 17; size: once; D: TRBD1; J: TRBJ2-1; V: TRBV5-1; DNA: TGCGCCAGCAGCTTGACCCCCGAGGGACAGGGTTGGCATGAGCAGTTCTTC; CDR3: CASSLTPEGQGWHEQFF
length: 14; size: -; D: TRBD1; J: TRBJ2-2; V: TRBV7-3; DNA: TGTGCCAGCTCGGATACAGGGGTGACCGGGGAGCTGTTTTTT; CDR3: CASSDTGVTGELFF
length: 17; size: -; D: TRBD1; J: TRBJ1-5; V: TRBV3-1/TRBV3-2; DNA: TGTGCCAGCACCCAAGACAGGGGGCGACCGGACGATCAGCCCCAGCATTTT; CDR3: CASTQDRGRPDDQPQHF
length: 18; size: -; D: -; J: TRBJ2-6; V: TRBV3-1/TRBV3-2; DNA: TGTGCCAGCAGCAGTCGCAGGGGCGGGCACTCTGGGGCCAACGTCCTGACTTTC; CDR3: CASSSRRGGHSGANVLTF
length: 13; size: -; D: TRBD1; J: TRBJ1-1; V: TRBV4-1; DNA: TGCGCCAGCAGCCAACCTGGACAGGGGGAAGCTTTCTTT; CDR3: CASSQPGQGEAFF
length: 17; size: once; D: TRBD2; J: TRBJ2-1; V: TRBV28; DNA: TGTGCCAGCAGTACGTCCTGGACTAGCGGGAAGTACAATGAGCAGTTCTTC; CDR3: CASSTSWTSGKYNEQFF
length: 17; size: -; D: -; J: TRBJ2-3; V: TRBV6-6; DNA: TGTGCCAGCAGTCTTAATTTCGGTGGGACTAGCACAGATACGCAGTATTTT; CDR3: CASSLNFGGTSTDTQYF
length: 16; size: -; D: TRBD1; J: TRBJ1-2; V: TRBV12-5; DNA: TGTGCTAGTGGTGCTATCAACAGGGGAGGTAACTATGGCTACACCTTC; CDR3: CASGAINRGGNYGYTF